These T cell receptor beta chains were read from a single sample in a study of cytomegalovirus exposure and HLA in healthy donors. Method: immunoSEQ multiplex PCR; TCRdb's copy keeps in-frame clones and lacks some. Counted here are some 180,000 clones, approximately 80% occurring once; the ten biggest clones make up 1.5% to 2%. Source material: PBMCs. These receptor sequences come from a woman in her twenties or thirties in good health and CMV-seronegative. The CDR3 runs from the conserved cysteine through the conserved F or W. D genes are given only for firm matches. Clone size is not always given. Where it is, it says once, few, many or a class for expanded clones.

D	size	V	J	CDR3	DNA
.	.	TRBV20-1	TRBJ1-1	CSVTGWTEAFF	TGCAGTGTTACGGGTTGGACTGAAGCTTTCTTT
TRBD2	.	TRBV19	TRBJ2-3	CAVGVGGDTQYF	TGTGCCGTGGGGGTGGGGGGGGATACGCAGTATTTT
.	.	TRBV6-5	TRBJ1-3	CASSQEGGLENTIYF	TGTGCCAGCAGCCAAGAGGGAGGACTGGAAAACACCATATATTTT
.	.	TRBV29-1	TRBJ2-1	CSVEGLAATYNEQFF	TGCAGCGTTGAAGGGCTAGCCGCTACCTACAATGAGCAGTTCTTC
.	few	TRBV27	TRBJ1-5	CASRDHGSNQPQHF	TGTGCCAGCAGGGATCACGGGAGCAATCAGCCCCAGCATTTT
TRBD1	.	TRBV5-1	TRBJ2-1	CASSGTGERGQFF	TGCGCCAGCTCCGGGACAGGGGAGAGAGGGCAGTTCTTC
.	.	TRBV6-6	TRBJ1-5	CASSPLAVQPQHF	TGTGCCAGCAGCCCCCTGGCAGTTCAGCCCCAGCATTTT
.	.	TRBV4-1	TRBJ1-3	CASSRGTASSGNTIYF	TGCGCCAGCAGCCGCGGGACGGCCAGCTCTGGAAACACCATATATTTT
TRBD1	few	TRBV19	TRBJ1-2	CATGQAKNYGYTF	TGTGCCACCGGACAGGCGAAGAACTATGGCTACACCTTC
.	.	TRBV7-8	TRBJ2-1	CASFRLFNEQFF	TGTGCCAGTTTTAGACTGTTCAATGAGCAGTTCTTC
.	.	TRBV15	TRBJ2-7	CATSRVLQVMSYEQYF	TGTGCCACCAGCAGAGTGTTACAGGTTATGTCCTACGAGCAGTACTTC
.	.	TRBV6-5	TRBJ2-3	CASKKEGTRTDTQYF	TGTGCCAGCAAAAAGGAGGGTACCCGCACAGATACGCAGTATTTT
TRBD1	.	TRBV6-5	TRBJ2-7	CASTPTGRSYEQYF	TGTGCCAGCACCCCGACAGGGCGCTCCTACGAGCAGTACTTC
TRBD2	once	TRBV27	TRBJ2-4	CASSGRGGKNIQYF	TGTGCCAGCAGTGGCCGGGGGGGCAAAAACATTCAGTACTTC
TRBD2	.	TRBV4-1	TRBJ2-1	CASSPGLAIPNEQFF	TGCGCCAGCAGCCCGGGACTAGCGATTCCCAATGAGCAGTTCTTC
.	.	TRBV19	TRBJ1-3	CASSIYSVATMPGNTIYF	TGTGCCAGTAGTATCTATTCGGTAGCCACTATGCCTGGAAACACCATATATTTT
.	.	TRBV19	TRBJ2-7	CASSADRRSSYEQYF	TGTGCCAGTAGCGCAGATCGACGGAGCTCCTACGAGCAGTACTTC
.	once	TRBV6-4	TRBJ2-3	CASSDGGDTQYF	TGTGCCAGCAGTGACGGGGGGGATACGCAGTATTTT
.	.	TRBV14	TRBJ2-7	CASSHAYEQYF	TGTGCCAGCAGCCACGCCTACGAGCAGTACTTC
.	.	TRBV7-8	TRBJ2-3	CASSLGGAHTDTQYF	TGTGCCAGCAGCTTAGGGGGCGCTCACACAGATACGCAGTATTTT
.	.	TRBV2	TRBJ1-2	CASSEGRAAGYTF	TGTGCCAGCAGTGAAGGGCGGGCAGCGGGCTACACCTTC
.	.	TRBV4-1	TRBJ2-3	CASSPARTDTQYF	TGCGCCAGCAGCCCAGCGCGCACAGATACGCAGTATTTT
TRBD1	.	TRBV19	TRBJ1-2	CASLTGYGYGYTF	TGTGCCAGTCTGACAGGGTACGGCTATGGCTACACCTTC
TRBD1	.	TRBV7-2	TRBJ1-2	CASSSYRGLGYGYTF	TGTGCCAGCAGCTCATACAGGGGGCTGGGCTATGGCTACACCTTC
.	.	TRBV5-6	TRBJ1-6	CASSLGLYNSPLHF	TGTGCCAGCAGCTTGGGACTCTATAATTCACCCCTCCACTTT
TRBD1	.	TRBV9	TRBJ1-2	CASSEMGTDAYGYTF	TGTGCCAGCAGTGAGATGGGGACAGACGCCTATGGCTACACCTTC
TRBD2	.	TRBV10-3	TRBJ2-5	CAISEGAGGRETQYF	TGTGCCATCAGTGAGGGGGCGGGGGGGCGAGAGACCCAGTACTTC
.	.	TRBV4-1	TRBJ2-7	CASSAPGTRSLEQYF	TGCGCCAGCAGCGCTCCGGGTACCCGTTCCCTCGAGCAGTACTTC
.	.	TRBV4-1	TRBJ2-6	CASSHEFGHSGANVLTF	TGCGCCAGCAGCCACGAGTTCGGACACTCTGGGGCCAACGTCCTGACTTTC
.	.	TRBV27	TRBJ1-2	CASSLSVRGDYGYTF	TGTGCCAGCAGTTTATCGGTCCGGGGGGACTATGGCTACACCTTC
.	.	TRBV5-1	TRBJ2-7	CASSFPSGMAYEQYF	TGCGCCAGCAGCTTTCCTTCGGGGATGGCCTACGAGCAGTACTTC
.	.	TRBV5-1	TRBJ2-7	CASSLEFRGTEEQYF	TGCGCCAGCAGCTTGGAGTTTAGGGGGACGGAAGAGCAGTACTTC
TRBD1	.	TRBV4-3	TRBJ2-7	CASSQRTGGSYEQYF	TGCGCCAGCAGCCAGAGGACAGGGGGCTCCTACGAGCAGTACTTC
.	.	TRBV9	TRBJ2-2	CASRSGSRVGELFF	TGTGCCAGCAGGAGTGGTAGCCGCGTCGGGGAGCTGTTTTTT
TRBD2	.	TRBV19	TRBJ2-3	CASSGLAGTSDTQYF	TGTGCCAGCTCCGGACTAGCGGGCACATCAGATACGCAGTATTTT
TRBD2	.	TRBV14	TRBJ2-1	CASSQGGRLAEQFF	TGTGCCAGCAGCCAGGGAGGGAGGTTGGCTGAGCAGTTCTTC
TRBD1	.	TRBV6-5	TRBJ1-2	CASSYSRTGGGYTF	TGTGCCAGCAGTTACTCCCGGACAGGGGGCGGCTACACCTTC
TRBD2	.	TRBV2	TRBJ2-2	CASSVSASGRGNTGELFF	TGTGCCAGCAGTGTTTCGGCTAGCGGGAGGGGAAACACCGGGGAGCTGTTTTTT
.	.	TRBV5-5	TRBJ2-3	CASSLDQATDTQYF	TGTGCCAGCAGCTTGGACCAGGCCACAGATACGCAGTATTTT
TRBD2	few	TRBV5-4	TRBJ2-5	CASSPRTSGEETQYF	TGTGCCAGCAGCCCGAGGACTAGCGGGGAGGAGACCCAGTACTTC
.	.	TRBV6-5	TRBJ1-1	CASSYSWEVSTEAFF	TGTGCCAGCAGTTACTCGTGGGAGGTGAGCACTGAAGCTTTCTTT
TRBD1	once	TRBV7-2	TRBJ1-5	CASSFQGAQGPQHF	TGTGCCAGCAGCTTTCAGGGGGCGCAGGGGCCCCAGCATTTT
.	once	TRBV7-9	TRBJ1-4	CASSPDTQGRGRNEKLFF	TGTGCCAGCAGCCCCGATACACAGGGTCGGGGCCGTAATGAAAAACTGTTTTTT
.	.	TRBV6-5	TRBJ1-3	CATVFNSQGRNTIYF	TGTGCCACCGTTTTTAACTCACAGGGTCGAAACACCATATATTTT
.	once	TRBV27	TRBJ2-7	CASSFVDSYEQYF	TGTGCCAGCAGTTTTGTAGACTCCTACGAGCAGTACTTC
.	.	TRBV7-2	TRBJ1-1	CASSLMAGFAEAFF	TGTGCCAGCAGCTTAATGGCGGGGTTTGCAGAAGCTTTCTTT
TRBD2	.	TRBV7-2	TRBJ2-3	CASSSLAGALPTDTQYF	TGTGCCAGCAGCTCACTAGCGGGGGCGCTACCCACAGATACGCAGTATTTT
.	once	TRBV7-9	TRBJ2-3	CASSPARADTQYF	TGTGCCAGCAGCCCGGCCCGGGCAGATACGCAGTATTTT
.	.	TRBV2	TRBJ2-2	CASGGRETGELFF	TGTGCCAGCGGAGGACGGGAGACCGGGGAGCTGTTTTTT